This entry lists 16 T cell receptor beta chains sequenced from one sample in a study of cytomegalovirus exposure and HLA in healthy donors. Primers for the PCR totalled 60 Vbeta and 13 Jbeta. Measured with immunoSEQ multiplex PCR; TCRdb has only the in-frame clones, and not every one. The data contain 200,000 to 250,000 clones, around 77% of them singletons. The sequencing input was PBMCs. The origin of the receptors is a woman aged 25 to 39 in good health and CMV-seronegative.

Comments on this clone: One junction end does not reproduce the germline sequence, and a read error may be involved. Other DNA sequences from this sample encode an identical CDR3 as well. V gene TRBV5-1 combines with J gene TRBJ2-3; D is undetermined. From germline, CDR1 is SGHRS and CDR2 YFSETQ. The CDR3 sequence is 13 residues long. Here the CDR3 DNA reads TGCGCCAGTAGCTTGTCTTTCACAGATACGCAGTATTTT. Amino acids: CASSLSFTDTQYF.

This chain joins TRBV10-1 and TRBJ2-5; 8 positions match TRBD1. This CDR3 region has 18 residues. Germline V gene sequence: CDR1 WNHNN, CDR2 SYGVQD (reference sequence). Trimming at V came to 3 bases and at J to 2 bases, leaving 14 bases not matched to a gene. The CDR3 DNA is TGCGCCAGCAGTGACAGGGGCAGGGGGCTATCCCCGCAAGAGACCCAGTACTTC. Amino acid sequence: CASSDRGRGLSPQETQYF.

This chain joins TRBV5-1 and TRBJ2-2; no definite D call. This CDR3 is built from 15 residues. V lost 0 bases to trimming and J lost 6 bases, with 12 bases between them. Germline V gene lookup returns CDR1 SGHRS and CDR2 YFSETQ. CDR3 coding DNA: TGCGCCAGCAGCTTGGTCGCCAGGATCGCCGGGGAGCTGTTTTTT. Its protein product is CASSLVARIAGELFF.

The chain uses TRBV19 and TRBJ2-3; a possible D gene is TRBD1 (5 bases). Germline V lookup: CDR1 LNHDA, CDR2 SQIVND (reference sequence). CDR3 length: 12 amino acids. The V gene lost 1 base and the J gene lost 10 bases, with 9 bases spanning the gap. CDR3 in DNA: TGTGCCAGTAGTATAGTGGCAGGGTCGCAGTATTTT. Translating it yields CASSIVAGSQYF.

This chain connects TRBV4-2 to TRBJ1-6, with 7 bases lining up with TRBD1. The CDR3 length is 16 residues. V was pared by 4 bases and J by 10 bases, with 13 bases of the junction left unmatched. Germline loops: CDR1 LGHNA, CDR2 YNFKEQ. CDR3 sequence: CASSLLHGTVGSPLHF. Here the CDR3 DNA reads TGTGCCAGCAGCCTCCTGCACGGGACAGTAGGCTCACCCCTCCACTTT.

J is TRBJ2-7 and V is TRBV5-1, with D tentatively TRBD1 (6 bases). V was pared by 1 base and J by 0 bases, with 11 bases between. This CDR3 spans 15 amino acids. CDR1 and CDR2 from the germline V gene are SGHRS and YFSETQ. The CDR3 loop is CASSLSRGSSYEQYF. As DNA, the CDR3 is TGCGCCAGCAGCTTGTCCAGGGGATCCTCCTACGAGCAGTACTTC.

The chain carries TRBV29-1 and TRBJ2-1, with D perhaps TRBD2 (7 bases). V lost 1 base to trimming and J lost 6 bases, with 13 bases between them. This CDR3 contains 14 residues. Germline V lookup: CDR1 SQVTM, CDR2 ANQGSEA. In nucleotides, the CDR3 is TGCAGCGTTGAAGTGCGGGGGCTTAGCAATGAGCAGTTCTTC. This sequence encodes CSVEVRGLSNEQFF.

This clone was detected once. CDR3 sequence: CASSAGTGDTGELFF. The CDR3 nucleotides are TGTGCCAGCAGTGCTGGGACAGGGGACACCGGGGAGCTGTTTTTT. This rearrangement joins TRBV2 to TRBJ2-2; the match to TRBD1 covers 10 bases. The CDR3 is made up of 15 amino acids. Germline V lookup: CDR1 SNHLY, CDR2 FYNNEI. Trimming cost V 4 bases and J 3 bases; bases outside gene matches: 2.

This chain connects TRBV29-1 to TRBJ2-1, with D tentatively TRBD2 (6 bases). The CDR3 extends over 14 amino acids. Germline V gene data show CDR1 as SQVTM and CDR2 as ANQGSEA. The ends were cut back, 5 bases at V and 0 bases at J, with 11 bases in the middle. DNA for the CDR3: TGCAGCGTTTACGCGGGGAGCTCCTACAATGAGCAGTTCTTC. Amino acids: CSVYAGSSYNEQFF.

The rearrangement links TRBV9 to TRBJ2-7; D might be TRBD2 (6 bases). The CDR3 length is 15 residues. In germline, CDR1 is SGDLS, CDR2 YYNGEE. With 0 bases removed from V and 3 bases from J, the gap between germline ends came to 13 bases. The chain's CDR3 is CASSVETGRNYEQYF. CDR3 bases: TGTGCCAGCAGCGTAGAAACGGGGAGGAACTACGAGCAGTACTTC.

This chain uses TRBV9 with TRBJ2-3; TRBD2 matches at 13 bases. This CDR3 contains 17 residues. Germline V CDR1 and CDR2: SGDLS, YYNGEE. The junction had 4 bases not matched to a gene; V was cut back by 3 bases and J by 0 bases. The DNA of the CDR3 is TGTGCCAGCAGCGACAGACTAGCGGGAGGCAGCACAGATACGCAGTATTTT. Translation gives CASSDRLAGGSTDTQYF.

The J gene is TRBJ1-4, the V gene TRBV5-5, with 9 bases fitting TRBD1. CDR1 SGHKS and CDR2 YYEKEE come from the germline V gene (reference sequence). This CDR3 comprises 14 residues. Unmatched junction bases numbered 4, after V lost 4 bases and J lost 6 bases. In nucleotides, the CDR3 is TGTGCCAGCAGCCCGGGACAGGGCGATGAAAAACTGTTTTTT. It specifies CASSPGQGDEKLFF.

This clone appeared a single time. The chain links TRBV15 to TRBJ1-1, with 7 bases matching TRBD1. V was pared by 4 bases and J by 4 bases, with 6 bases of the junction left unmatched. In germline, CDR1 is LNHNV, CDR2 YYDKDF (reference sequence). The CDR3 is made up of 14 amino acids. CDR3 amino acids: CATSISQGGTEAFF. In nucleotides, the CDR3 is TGTGCCACCAGCATTTCTCAGGGGGGCACTGAAGCTTTCTTT.

The J gene is TRBJ2-5, the V gene TRBV5-1; D remains unclear. The J call may be faulty, since TRBJ2-7 better matches the DNA end. Germline loops: CDR1 SGHRS, CDR2 YFSETQ. The CDR3 runs to 15 residues. In DNA form, the CDR3 reads TGCGCCAGCAGCTTGGATTTAGGCACGGAGTACGAGCAGTACTTC. Its translation is CASSLDLGTEYEQYF.

This chain connects TRBV7-9 to TRBJ2-3, with TRBD2 matching over 9 bases. CDR1 and CDR2 (germline): SEHNR, FQNEAQ (reference sequence). CDR3 length: 15 residues. J lost 2 bases, V lost 4 bases, and 4 bases had no gene match. DNA for the CDR3: TGTGCCAGCAGCTATACTAGCGGGCTCACAGATACGCAGTATTTT. This codes for CASSYTSGLTDTQYF.

As regards this clone: Distinct nucleotide sequences in the sample also encode this CDR3. The CDR3 coding sequence is TGCGCCAGCAGCTTGGCAGGACAGAACACTGAAGCTTTCTTT. This translates into CASSLAGQNTEAFF. The chain carries TRBV5-1 and TRBJ1-1; a possible D gene is TRBD1 (5 bases). Germline V gene sequence: CDR1 SGHRS, CDR2 YFSETQ. The CDR3 loop spans 14 amino acids. Trimming took 0 bases from V and 1 from J, leaving 7 bases between them.